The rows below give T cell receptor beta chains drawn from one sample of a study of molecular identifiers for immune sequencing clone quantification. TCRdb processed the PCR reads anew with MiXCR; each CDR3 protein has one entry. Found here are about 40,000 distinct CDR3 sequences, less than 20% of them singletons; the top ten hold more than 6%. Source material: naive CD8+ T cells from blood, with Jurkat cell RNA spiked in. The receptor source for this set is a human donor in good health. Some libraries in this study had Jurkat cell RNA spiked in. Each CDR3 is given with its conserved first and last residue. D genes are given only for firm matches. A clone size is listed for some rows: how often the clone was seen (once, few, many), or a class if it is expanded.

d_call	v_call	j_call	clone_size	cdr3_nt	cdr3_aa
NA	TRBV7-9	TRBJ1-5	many	TGTGCCAGCAGCTTCGGGGGCAATAACCAGCCCCAGCATTTT	CASSFGGNNQPQHF
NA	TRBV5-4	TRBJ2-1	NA	TGTGCCAGCAGCTATCGAGACAGGAGCGGTGAGCAGTTCTTC	CASSYRDRSGEQFF
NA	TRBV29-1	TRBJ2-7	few	TGCAGCGTTGAAGCCGGACTGAGTCCCTACGAGCAGTACTTC	CSVEAGLSPYEQYF
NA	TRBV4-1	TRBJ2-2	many	TGCGCCAGCAGCTTCCGGGACTCCTCCGGGGAGCTGTTTTTT	CASSFRDSSGELFF
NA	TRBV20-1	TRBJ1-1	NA	TGCAGTGCTAGAGAGGGGGGTCGGCTAAACACTGAAGCTTTCTTT	CSAREGGRLNTEAFF
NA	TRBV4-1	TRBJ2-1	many	TGCGCCAGCAGCCAACTATCGAATGAGCAGTTCTTC	CASSQLSNEQFF
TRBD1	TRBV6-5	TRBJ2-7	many	TGTGCCAGCAGTTACTCGAGGACAGGGGGCGAGCAGTACTTC	CASSYSRTGGEQYF
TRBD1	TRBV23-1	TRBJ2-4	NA	TGCGCCAGCAGTCAACCCGACAGGGGGCGGTGGAATCAGTACTTC	CASSQPDRGRWNQYF
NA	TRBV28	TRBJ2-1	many	TGTGCCAGCAGTTACCAGGGGCCGAATGAGCAGTTCTTC	CASSYQGPNEQFF
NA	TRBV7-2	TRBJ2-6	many	TGTGCCAGCAGCCCGGGGACCGATGCAGGGGCCAACGTCCTGACTTTC	CASSPGTDAGANVLTF
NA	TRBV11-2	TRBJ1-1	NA	TGTGCCAGCAGCTTAGCCCGGGGGATGGGGACTGAAGCTTTCTTT	CASSLARGMGTEAFF
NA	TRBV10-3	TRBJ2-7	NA	TGTGCCATCAGTGAAGGGCATGCGGGCCCCTACGAGCAGTACTTC	CAISEGHAGPYEQYF
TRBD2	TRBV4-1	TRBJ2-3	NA	TGCGCCAGCAGGAGTTTCGGACTAGCGGCAGATACGCAGTATTTT	CASRSFGLAADTQYF
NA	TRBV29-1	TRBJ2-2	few	TGCAGCGACCCCGTTGCCGGGGAGCTGTTTTTT	CSDPVAGELFF
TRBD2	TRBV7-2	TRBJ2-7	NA	TGTGCCAGCAGCTTAACTAGCGGGATGGGCGAGCAGTACTTC	CASSLTSGMGEQYF
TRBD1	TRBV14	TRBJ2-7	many	TGTGCCAGCAGCCAAGACACCGGGACAGGGGTCGAGCAGTACTTC	CASSQDTGTGVEQYF
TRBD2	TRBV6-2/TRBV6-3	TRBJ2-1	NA	TGTGCCAGCAGCTGGACTAGCGGGAGGACGGTATCCTCCTACAATGAGCAGTTCTTC	CASSWTSGRTVSSYNEQFF
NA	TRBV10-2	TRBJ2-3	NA	TGCGCCAGCAGTGGGGTACGAGATACGCAGTATTTT	CASSGVRDTQYF
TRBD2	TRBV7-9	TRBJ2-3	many	TGTGCCAGCAGCCCCGCGACTAGCGGGATCACAGATACGCAGTATTTT	CASSPATSGITDTQYF
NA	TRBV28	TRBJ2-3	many	TGTGCCAGCACCCTCCATGGGACGGATCGCACAGATACGCAGTATTTT	CASTLHGTDRTDTQYF
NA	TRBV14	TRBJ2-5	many	TGTGCCAGCAGCCTGTTCAGCCAAGAGACCCAGTACTTC	CASSLFSQETQYF
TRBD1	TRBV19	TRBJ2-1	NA	TGTGCCAGTAGCCAGGGGGCGGCCCCCTACAATGAGCAGTTCTTC	CASSQGAAPYNEQFF
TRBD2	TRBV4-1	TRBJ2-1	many	TGCGCCAGCAGCCAAGAGGAGCGGGAAGCCTACAATGAGCAGTTCTTC	CASSQEEREAYNEQFF
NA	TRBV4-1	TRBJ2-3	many	TGCGCCAGCAGCCAAGAAAGGTTGGAGACAGATACGCAGTATTTT	CASSQERLETDTQYF
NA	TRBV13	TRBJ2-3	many	TGTGCCAGCAGCTTAGGCCGGCGGAGCACAGATACGCAGTATTTT	CASSLGRRSTDTQYF
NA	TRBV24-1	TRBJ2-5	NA	TGTGCCACCAGTGATAATGGACTGAACCAGTACTTC	CATSDNGLNQYF
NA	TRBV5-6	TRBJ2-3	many	TGTGCCAGCAGCCCCCCTGGCACAGATACGCAGTATTTT	CASSPPGTDTQYF
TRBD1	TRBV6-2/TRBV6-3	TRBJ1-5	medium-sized	TGTGCCAGCAGGGACAGGGTGAATCAGCCCCAGCATTTT	CASRDRVNQPQHF
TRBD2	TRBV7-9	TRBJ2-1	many	TGTGCCAGCAGCTTAGGACTAGCGTCTTACAATGAGCAGTTCTTC	CASSLGLASYNEQFF
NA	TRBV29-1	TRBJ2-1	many	TGCAGCGCACCTCGGACAAACTACAATGAGCAGTTCTTC	CSAPRTNYNEQFF
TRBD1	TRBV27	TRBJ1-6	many	TGTGCCAGCAGCGCAGGGACAGGGTTAGGCTCACCCCTCCACTTT	CASSAGTGLGSPLHF
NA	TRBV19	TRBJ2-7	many	TGTGCCAGTAGTATGGGGTCCGACGAGCAGTACTTC	CASSMGSDEQYF
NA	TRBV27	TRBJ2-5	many	TGTGCCAGCAGACTCGGCCTAGCGTACCAAGAGACCCAGTACTTC	CASRLGLAYQETQYF
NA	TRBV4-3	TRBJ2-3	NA	TGCGCCAGCAGCCAAGTTGCGACGAGCACAGATACGCAGTATTTT	CASSQVATSTDTQYF
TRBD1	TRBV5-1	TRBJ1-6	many	TGCGCCAGCAGCGAGGGACAGGCCAACTCCTATAATTCACCCCTCCACTTT	CASSEGQANSYNSPLHF
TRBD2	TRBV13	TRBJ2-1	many	TGTGCCAGCAGCTTAGCGGGAGCGGGAGTCAATGAGCAGTTCTTC	CASSLAGAGVNEQFF
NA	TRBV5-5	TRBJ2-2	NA	TGTGCCAGCAGCTTGACCACCGGGGAGCTGTTTTTT	CASSLTTGELFF
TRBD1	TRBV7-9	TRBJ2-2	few	TGTGCCAGCAGCTCCATAGGACGAGGACAGGGCGGAACCGGGGAGCTGTTTTTT	CASSSIGRGQGGTGELFF
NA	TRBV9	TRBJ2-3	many	TGTGCCAGCAGCGTAGCCAGCCCGGGAGATACGCAGTATTTT	CASSVASPGDTQYF
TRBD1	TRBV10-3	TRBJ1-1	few	TGTGCCATCAGTGTCCCCGGGACAGGGGTCGCTGAAGCTTTCTTT	CAISVPGTGVAEAFF
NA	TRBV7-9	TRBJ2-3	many	TGTGCCAGCAGCCCCGGGACTTTAACTAGCACAGATACGCAGTATTTT	CASSPGTLTSTDTQYF
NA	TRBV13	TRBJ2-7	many	TGTGCCAGCAGTCCGGGACCGACCTACGAGCAGTACTTC	CASSPGPTYEQYF
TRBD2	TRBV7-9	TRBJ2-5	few	TGTGCCAGCAGCCATAATCAACTGGGACTAGCGGAGCTGCAAGAGACCCAGTACTTC	CASSHNQLGLAELQETQYF
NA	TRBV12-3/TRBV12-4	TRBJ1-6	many	TGTGCCAGCAGTTTGGGCGTCAACTCACCCCTCCACTTT	CASSLGVNSPLHF
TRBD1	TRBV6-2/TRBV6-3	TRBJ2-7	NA	TGTGCCAGCAGCGGGACAGAGCCCTACGAGCAGTACTTC	CASSGTEPYEQYF
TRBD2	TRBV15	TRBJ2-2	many	TGTGCCACCAGCGTTAGCGGGAGTGAGACCGGGGAGCTGTTTTTT	CATSVSGSETGELFF
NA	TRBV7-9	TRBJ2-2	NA	TGTGCCAGCAGCTTAGGACTAGTCCCCGGGGAGCTGTTTTTT	CASSLGLVPGELFF
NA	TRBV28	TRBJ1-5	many	TGTGCCAGCAACATGTGGAGGGGCAATCAGCCCCAGCATTTT	CASNMWRGNQPQHF
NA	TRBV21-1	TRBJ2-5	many	TGTGCCAGCAGCAAACGGACCGGACAGGTCGAGACCCAGTACTTC	CASSKRTGQVETQYF
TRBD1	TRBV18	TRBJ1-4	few	TGTGTCAGCTCACCTACAGGGGGCCTTAATGAAAAACTGTTTTTT	CVSSPTGGLNEKLFF
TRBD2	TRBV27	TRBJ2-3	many	TGTGCCAGCAGTTTCGGGAGGGGGATGGATACGCAGTATTTT	CASSFGRGMDTQYF
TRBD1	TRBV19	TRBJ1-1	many	TGTGCCAGTGACAGGGGGTCGATGAACACTGAAGCTTTCTTT	CASDRGSMNTEAFF